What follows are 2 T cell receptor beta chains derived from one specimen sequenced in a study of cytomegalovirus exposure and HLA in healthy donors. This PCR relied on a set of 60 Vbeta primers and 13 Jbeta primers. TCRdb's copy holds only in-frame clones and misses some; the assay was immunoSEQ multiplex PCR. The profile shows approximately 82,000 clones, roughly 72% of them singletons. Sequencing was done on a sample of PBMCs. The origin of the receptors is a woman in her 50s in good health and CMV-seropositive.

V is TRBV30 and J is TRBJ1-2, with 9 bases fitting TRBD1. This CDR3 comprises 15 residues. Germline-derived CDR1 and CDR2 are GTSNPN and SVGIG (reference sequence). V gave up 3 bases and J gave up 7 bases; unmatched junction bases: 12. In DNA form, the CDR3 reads TGTGCCTGGAGGGCGGGACAGGGAGGGAGTTTTGGCTACACCTTC. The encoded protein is CAWRAGQGGSFGYTF.

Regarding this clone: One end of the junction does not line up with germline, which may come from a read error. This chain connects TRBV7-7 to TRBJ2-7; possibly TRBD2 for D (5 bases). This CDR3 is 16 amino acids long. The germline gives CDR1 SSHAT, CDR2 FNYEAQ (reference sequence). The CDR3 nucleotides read TGTGCTAGCAGCGCCACGGTTGGACTTCCCTCCTCCGAGCAGTACTTC. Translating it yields CASSATVGLPSSEQYF.